These T cell receptor beta chains were read from a single sample in a study of cytomegalovirus exposure and HLA in healthy donors. Profiling relied on immunoSEQ multiplex PCR, and the TCRdb table lists in-frame clones only, not all of them. Here the sample spans some 90,000 clones, approximately 83% being singletons. Sequencing used PBMCs. These receptors all stem from a man aged 35-49 years in good health and CMV-seronegative. Both conserved end residues are part of each CDR3. The D gene is left open where the match is weak. Rows may omit the clone size; those that give it use once, few, many or a size class.

D,J,size,V,CDR3,DNA
.,TRBJ1-4,.,TRBV4-1,CASSQTPVDRGNEKLFF,TGCGCCAGCAGCCAAACCCCGGTGGACCGGGGTAATGAAAAACTGTTTTTT
.,TRBJ1-6,.,TRBV7-3,CASSSVNSPLHF,TGTGCCAGCAGTTCTGTTAATTCACCCCTCCACTTT
TRBD1,TRBJ1-3,.,TRBV27,CASSLPHLRGPSGNTIYF,TGTGCCAGCAGTTTACCCCATCTCAGGGGGCCCTCTGGAAACACCATATATTTT
.,TRBJ1-5,.,TRBV28,CASSPRDIGNQPQHF,TGTGCCAGCAGCCCCCGGGACATAGGCAATCAGCCCCAGCATTTT
TRBD1,TRBJ1-2,.,TRBV7-2,CASSLALGQGILGYTF,TGTGCCAGCAGCTTAGCACTGGGACAGGGAATTTTAGGCTACACCTTC
TRBD2,TRBJ2-7,.,TRBV6-1,CASSGDSGGASEQYF,TGTGCCAGCAGTGGAGATAGCGGGGGGGCGAGCGAGCAGTACTTC
TRBD2,TRBJ2-3,.,TRBV5-1,CASSDRTSGTDTQYF,TGCGCCAGCAGCGACAGGACTAGCGGCACAGATACGCAGTATTTT
.,TRBJ2-7,once,TRBV4-1,CASSQDPVIDRIYYEQYF,TGCGCCAGCAGCCAAGATCCTGTGATAGACAGGATCTACTACGAGCAGTACTTC
.,TRBJ1-2,.,TRBV6-6,CASYTTRDYGYTF,TGTGCCAGCTATACTACACGGGACTATGGCTACACCTTC
.,TRBJ2-1,.,TRBV4-3,CASSQDAAYNEQFF,TGCGCCAGCAGCCAAGATGCAGCCTACAATGAGCAGTTCTTC
TRBD1,TRBJ2-7,.,TRBV6-5,CASSYGGTGGYEQYF,TGTGCCAGCAGTTACGGGGGGACAGGGGGCTACGAGCAGTACTTC
.,TRBJ2-2,.,TRBV5-6,CASSLIDRNTGELFF,TGTGCCAGCAGCTTGATTGACAGAAACACCGGGGAGCTGTTTTTT
TRBD1,TRBJ1-2,.,TRBV5-6,CASSDRGRGDGYTF,TGTGCCAGCAGCGATAGGGGGCGCGGGGATGGCTACACCTTC
.,TRBJ2-7,.,TRBV6-5,CASSYGGGIYEQYF,TGTGCCAGCAGTTACGGGGGCGGAATCTACGAGCAGTACTTC
.,TRBJ1-6,.,TRBV2,CASSGSYNSPLHF,TGTGCCAGCAGTGGGAGTTATAATTCACCCCTCCACTTT
.,TRBJ2-5,once,TRBV7-2,CASSSIPGRTQYF,TGTGCCAGCAGCTCCATCCCGGGGAGGACCCAGTACTTC
.,TRBJ2-3,.,TRBV2,CASTLTDTQYF,TGTGCCAGCACCCTCACAGATACGCAGTATTTT
.,TRBJ1-5,.,TRBV21-1,CATFSLNGQGGLGNQPQHF,TGTGCCACCTTTAGCTTAAATGGACAGGGCGGATTGGGCAATCAGCCCCAGCATTTT
TRBD1,TRBJ1-4,.,TRBV9,CASSVSGTGGEKLFF,TGTGCCAGCAGCGTTTCCGGGACAGGGGGTGAAAAACTGTTTTTT
.,TRBJ2-5,.,TRBV5-1,CASSLAPTLQETQYF,TGCGCCAGCAGCTTGGCCCCTACCCTCCAAGAGACCCAGTACTTC
.,TRBJ1-4,.,TRBV7-3,CASSLGGGEKLFF,TGTGCCAGCAGCTTAGGGGGGGGTGAAAAACTGTTTTTT
.,TRBJ2-3,.,TRBV28,CASSVRTSSTDTQYF,TGTGCCAGCAGTGTCAGGACTTCTAGCACAGATACGCAGTATTTT
.,TRBJ1-1,.,TRBV30,CAWSVYRANTEAFF,TGTGCCTGGAGTGTTTACAGGGCCAACACTGAAGCTTTCTTT
.,TRBJ1-3,.,TRBV7-9,CASRNSPPSSGNTIYF,TGTGCCAGCAGGAACAGCCCACCGAGCTCTGGAAACACCATATATTTT
TRBD1,TRBJ1-2,.,TRBV29-1,CSVSGQVGYGYTF,TGCAGCGTCTCGGGACAGGTCGGCTATGGCTACACCTTC
TRBD2,TRBJ2-7,.,TRBV6-5,CASSWGLAGSGEQYF,TGTGCCAGCAGTTGGGGACTAGCGGGGTCTGGCGAGCAGTACTTC
TRBD1,TRBJ2-7,.,TRBV9,CASSVVGTGYEQYF,TGTGCCAGCAGCGTAGTCGGGACAGGGTACGAGCAGTACTTC
TRBD1,TRBJ1-3,.,TRBV11-1,CASSPGDRGTAGNTIYF,TGTGCCAGCAGCCCGGGGGACAGGGGTACTGCTGGAAACACCATATATTTT
TRBD1,TRBJ2-7,few,TRBV9,CASSVGATGVYEQYF,TGTGCCAGCAGCGTAGGGGCGACAGGGGTCTACGAGCAGTACTTC
.,TRBJ2-3,.,TRBV4-3,CASSQAKSASTDTQYF,TGCGCCAGCAGCCAAGCTAAAAGCGCCTCCACAGATACGCAGTATTTT
TRBD1,TRBJ1-1,.,TRBV5-1,CASSKTDRGLSEAFF,TGCGCCAGCAGCAAAACTGACAGGGGGCTTTCTGAAGCTTTCTTT
.,TRBJ2-5,.,TRBV7-8,CASSLALGGRQETQYF,TGTGCCAGCAGCTTAGCGCTGGGGGGTCGTCAAGAGACCCAGTACTTC
TRBD1,TRBJ1-5,once,TRBV4-2,CASSQDPPGGEDQPQHF,TGTGCCAGCAGCCAAGATCCGCCAGGGGGCGAGGATCAGCCCCAGCATTTT
TRBD1,TRBJ2-5,.,TRBV2,CASFGLQGAPTQYF,TGTGCCAGCTTCGGGTTGCAGGGGGCACCTACCCAGTACTTC
.,TRBJ2-7,once,TRBV28,CASSLGSYRGYEQYF,TGTGCCAGCAGTTTAGGGTCCTATAGGGGATACGAGCAGTACTTC
.,TRBJ1-1,.,TRBV30,CAWNREGGGEAFF,TGTGCCTGGAATAGGGAGGGCGGGGGTGAAGCTTTCTTT
TRBD2,TRBJ2-3,.,TRBV5-1,CASSLERGAATDTQYF,TGCGCCAGCAGCTTGGAGCGGGGGGCCGCCACAGATACGCAGTATTTT
TRBD1,TRBJ1-4,.,TRBV5-6,CASSLGSQGMSEKLFF,TGTGCCAGCAGCTTGGGATCACAGGGGATGAGTGAAAAACTGTTTTTT
TRBD1,TRBJ1-5,.,TRBV6-6,CASSHVGQGSQPQHF,TGTGCCAGCAGTCATGTTGGACAGGGGAGTCAGCCCCAGCATTTT
.,TRBJ1-5,once,TRBV7-2,CASSLVAGSNQPQHF,TGTGCCAGCAGCTTAGTGGCAGGGAGCAATCAGCCCCAGCATTTT
TRBD2,TRBJ2-1,.,TRBV6-4,CASSGLAGGPSDEQFF,TGTGCCAGCAGTGGGCTAGCGGGGGGGCCAAGCGATGAGCAGTTCTTC
TRBD2,TRBJ2-5,.,TRBV29-1,CSVDSGERGETQYF,TGCAGCGTTGACTCTGGAGAGCGGGGAGAGACCCAGTACTTC
TRBD1,TRBJ1-5,few,TRBV6-1,CASSRDRNSNQPQHF,TGTGCCAGCAGCCGGGACAGGAACAGCAATCAGCCCCAGCATTTT
.,TRBJ2-7,.,TRBV5-1,CASSLTPGEQYF,TGCGCCAGCAGCTTGACGCCGGGCGAGCAGTACTTC
.,TRBJ1-2,.,TRBV27,CASSLSLGVGGYTF,TGTGCCAGCAGTTTATCGTTAGGGGTAGGGGGCTACACCTTC
TRBD1,TRBJ2-7,.,TRBV6-1,CASSDATGGWSYEQYF,TGTGCCAGCAGTGACGCGACAGGGGGTTGGTCCTACGAGCAGTACTTC
.,TRBJ2-7,few,TRBV7-2,CASSSSPRTAPYEQYF,TGTGCCAGCAGCTCTAGCCCCAGGACGGCTCCCTACGAGCAGTACTTC
.,TRBJ1-2,.,TRBV7-3,CASSPGGVNYGYTF,TGTGCCAGCAGCCCCGGGGGGGTGAACTATGGCTACACCTTC
.,TRBJ1-1,.,TRBV7-3,CASSLYVRAEGDTEAFF,TGTGCCAGCAGCTTATATGTTAGGGCAGAGGGGGACACTGAAGCTTTCTTT
.,TRBJ2-1,.,TRBV19,CASKDRYNEQFF,TGTGCCAGTAAGGACAGATACAATGAGCAGTTCTTC
.,TRBJ1-1,.,TRBV28,CASSPPRGNTEAFF,TGTGCCAGCAGTCCCCCCCGGGGGAACACTGAAGCTTTCTTT
.,TRBJ1-2,few,TRBV6-5,CASSWTDTEFGYTF,TGTGCCAGCAGTTGGACGGACACCGAGTTTGGCTACACCTTC
.,TRBJ1-2,.,TRBV11-2,CASSLDWVADGYTF,TGTGCCAGCAGCTTAGATTGGGTGGCGGATGGCTACACCTTC
.,TRBJ1-1,.,TRBV15,CATSPRTEGTTEAFF,TGTGCCACCAGCCCTCGGACCGAAGGGACAACTGAAGCTTTCTTT
.,TRBJ2-1,.,TRBV7-2,CASSWGDRYNEQFF,TGTGCCAGCAGCTGGGGGGACCGCTACAATGAGCAGTTCTTC
TRBD1,TRBJ1-2,.,TRBV28,CASSTGGRPSPYGYTF,TGTGCCAGCAGTACAGGGGGCCGACCCTCTCCCTATGGCTACACCTTC
.,TRBJ1-1,.,TRBV4-3,CASSQVFSQDTEAFF,TGCGCCAGCAGCCAAGTATTTAGTCAGGACACTGAAGCTTTCTTT